The 8 T cell receptor beta chains presented below share a single source sample, sequenced in a study of Ad26.COV2.S vaccination and SARS-CoV-2 variants. Libraries were prepared by immunoSEQ multiplex PCR; TCRdb keeps only in-frame clonotypes and omits some of them. The sample lists 290,000 or so clones, around 87% seen once, with roughly 3.5% in the top ten. Treatment defined: about 20 received Ad26.COV2.S at low or high dose, single or two shots; roughly five received placebo; per-sample allocation not given. Collection of the samples took place on day 63 after the first injection of vaccine or placebo. This specimen consisted of peripheral blood, obtained in a trial of Ad26.COV2.S vaccine versus placebo. The receptors here all came from a person between 18 and 65 years old who received the Ad26.COV2.S COVID-19 vaccine or a placebo.

The chain uses TRBV4-3 and TRBJ1-1, with unresolved D. Germline assignment: CDR1 LGHNA and CDR2 YSLEER. Trimming left V 0 bases short and J 11 bases short, with 10 bases between. The CDR3 spans 12 residues. The chain's CDR3 is CASSQDRVYAFF. The CDR3 nucleotides are TGCGCCAGCAGCCAAGATCGGGTATACGCTTTCTTT.

J is TRBJ1-3 and V is TRBV6-6, with 8 bases matching TRBD1. With V trimmed by 5 bases and J by 4 bases, 13 bases remained unmatched. The CDR3 consists of 17 residues. Germline V gene lookup returns CDR1 MNHNY and CDR2 SVGAGI (reference sequence). The CDR3 DNA follows: TGTGCCAGCAGTCCCTTGACCTCGACAGGGGCAGGAAACACCATATATTTT. This gives the protein CASSPLTSTGAGNTIYF.

The rearrangement links TRBV27 to TRBJ2-3; unclear D gene. CDR1 and CDR2 from the germline V gene are MNHEY and SMNVEV (reference sequence). The CDR3 covers 14 residues. Deletions cut 6 bases from V and 0 bases from J, with 10 bases between. The CDR3 here is CASSRPPSTDTQYF. CDR3 bases: TGTGCCAGCAGCCGTCCTCCTAGCACAGATACGCAGTATTTT.

Concerning this clone itself: This same CDR3 is encoded by further DNA sequences in the sample. V usage is TRBV7-2 and J usage is TRBJ2-5; tentatively, D is TRBD2 (6 bases). Trimming left V 4 bases short and J 1 base short, with 10 bases between. Per the germline V gene, CDR1 is SGHTA and CDR2 is FQGNSA. The CDR3 sequence is 14 residues long. The CDR3 protein is CASSSQGGQETQYF. The CDR3 DNA is TGTGCCAGCAGCTCGCAGGGAGGCCAAGAGACCCAGTACTTC.

V is TRBV9 and J is TRBJ2-1; a possible D gene is TRBD1 (6 bases). The CDR3 is 17 amino acids. V lost 0 bases and J 2 bases, leaving 15 bases between the germline ends. Germline values: CDR1 SGDLS, CDR2 YYNGEE. The CDR3 loop reads CASSVAHLGGPYNEQFF. CDR3 DNA: TGTGCCAGCAGCGTAGCCCACCTTGGGGGCCCCTACAATGAGCAGTTCTTC.

The CDR3 here is CASSGGGTTEAFF. The CDR3 DNA sequence: TGTGCCAGCAGCGGTGGTGGGACCACTGAAGCTTTCTTT. The V gene is TRBV9, the J gene TRBJ1-1; D is possibly TRBD1 (5 bases). The CDR3 length is 13 residues. Looked up from germline, CDR1 is SGDLS and CDR2 is YYNGEE. V was pared by 3 bases and J by 4 bases, with 10 bases between.

Written as DNA, the CDR3 is TGTGCCAGCAGCCCAGGGGGCCCCGCCACTGAAGCTTTCTTT. It translates to CASSPGGPATEAFF. This rearrangement joins TRBV5-6 to TRBJ1-1, with 8 positions matching TRBD1. Unmatched junction bases numbered 6, after V lost 4 bases and J lost 4 bases. The germline CDR1 and CDR2 sequences are SGHDT and YYEEEE. The CDR3 is made up of 14 amino acids.

Only one count was recorded for this clone. The V call is TRBV11-2, the J call TRBJ1-5; the match to TRBD1 covers 7 bases. V was pared by 1 base and J by 6 bases, with 6 bases of the junction left unmatched. The CDR3 totals 15 residues. Germline V gene data show CDR1 as SGHAT and CDR2 as FQNNGV. The CDR3, as DNA: TGTGCCAGCAGCTTAGGTGACAGGGTTAGTCAGCCCCAGCATTTT. It is translated as CASSLGDRVSQPQHF.